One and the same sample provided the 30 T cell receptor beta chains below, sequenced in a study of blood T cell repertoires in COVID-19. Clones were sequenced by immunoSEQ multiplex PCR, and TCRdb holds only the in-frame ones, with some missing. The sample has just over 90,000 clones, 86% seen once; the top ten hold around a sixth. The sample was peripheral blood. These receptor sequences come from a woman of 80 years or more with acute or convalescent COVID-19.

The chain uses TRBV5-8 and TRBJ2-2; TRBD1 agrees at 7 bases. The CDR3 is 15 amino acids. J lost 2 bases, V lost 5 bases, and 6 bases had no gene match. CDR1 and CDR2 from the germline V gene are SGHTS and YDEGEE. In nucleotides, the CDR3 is TGTGCCAGCAGAAGAGGGACAGTCAACACCGGGGAGCTGTTTTTT. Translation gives CASRRGTVNTGELFF.

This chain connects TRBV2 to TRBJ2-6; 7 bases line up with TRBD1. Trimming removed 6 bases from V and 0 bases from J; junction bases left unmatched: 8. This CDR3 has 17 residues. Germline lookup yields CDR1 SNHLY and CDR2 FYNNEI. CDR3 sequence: CASSRDSGSSGANVLTF. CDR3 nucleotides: TGTGCCAGCAGCCGGGACAGTGGTAGCTCTGGGGCCAACGTCCTGACTTTC.

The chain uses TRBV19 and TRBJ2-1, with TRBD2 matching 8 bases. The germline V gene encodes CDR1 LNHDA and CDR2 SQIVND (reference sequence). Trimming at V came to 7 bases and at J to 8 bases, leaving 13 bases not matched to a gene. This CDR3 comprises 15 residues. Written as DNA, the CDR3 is TGTGCCAGTATGCCTCGGGGGGGGCTAGGCGATGAGCAGTTCTTC. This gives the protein CASMPRGGLGDEQFF.

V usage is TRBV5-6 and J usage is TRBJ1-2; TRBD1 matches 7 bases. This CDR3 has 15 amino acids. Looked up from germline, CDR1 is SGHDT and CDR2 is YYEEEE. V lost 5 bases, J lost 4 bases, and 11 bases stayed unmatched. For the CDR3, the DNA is TGTGCCAGCAGGTCCGCCGACAGGGACCTCTATGGCTACACCTTC. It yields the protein CASRSADRDLYGYTF.

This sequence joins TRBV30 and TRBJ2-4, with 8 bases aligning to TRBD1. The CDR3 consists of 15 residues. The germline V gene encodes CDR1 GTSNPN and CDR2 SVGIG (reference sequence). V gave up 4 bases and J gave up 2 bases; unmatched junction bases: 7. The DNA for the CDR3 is TGTGCCTGGACCAAAGACAGGGGCCCCAAAAACATTCAGTACTTC. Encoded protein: CAWTKDRGPKNIQYF.

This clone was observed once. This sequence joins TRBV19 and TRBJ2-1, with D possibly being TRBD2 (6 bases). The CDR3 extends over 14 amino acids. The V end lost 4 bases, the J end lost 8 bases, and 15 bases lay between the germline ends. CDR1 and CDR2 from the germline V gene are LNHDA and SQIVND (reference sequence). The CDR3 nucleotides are TGTGCCAGTAGTAAGGGCGGGGATTCACATGAGCAGTTCTTC. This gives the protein CASSKGGDSHEQFF.

The CDR3 spells CASSARQNTDTQYF. CDR3 DNA: TGTGCCAGCAGTGCGCGGCAGAACACAGATACGCAGTATTTT. The chain joins TRBV2 to TRBJ2-3; the D is unclear. The germline V gene encodes CDR1 SNHLY and CDR2 FYNNEI. V gave up 4 bases and J gave up 2 bases, with 10 bases separating them. The CDR3 spans 14 residues.

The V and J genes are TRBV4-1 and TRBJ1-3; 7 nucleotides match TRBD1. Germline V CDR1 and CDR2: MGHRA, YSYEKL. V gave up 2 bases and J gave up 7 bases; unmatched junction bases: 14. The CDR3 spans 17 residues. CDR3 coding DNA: TGCGCCAGCAGCCAAATGACAGGGAAGAAGGGTGGGAACACCATATATTTT. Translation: CASSQMTGKKGGNTIYF.

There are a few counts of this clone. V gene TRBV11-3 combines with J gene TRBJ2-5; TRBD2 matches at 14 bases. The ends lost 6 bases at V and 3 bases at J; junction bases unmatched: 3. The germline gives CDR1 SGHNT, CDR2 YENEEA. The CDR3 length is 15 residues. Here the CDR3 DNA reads TGTGCCAGCAGGGCGACTAGCGGGGGGGAAGAGACCCAGTACTTC. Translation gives CASRATSGGEETQYF.

The CDR3 DNA sequence: TGTGCCAGCAGCTTGATCCCCCGGGAGAGGGAGTTCTTC. It translates to CASSLIPREREFF. This chain connects TRBV5-5 to TRBJ2-1; D is perhaps TRBD2 (6 bases). V lost 1 base to trimming and J lost 14 bases, with 16 bases between them. The CDR3 contains 13 residues. The germline gives CDR1 SGHKS, CDR2 YYEKEE (reference sequence).

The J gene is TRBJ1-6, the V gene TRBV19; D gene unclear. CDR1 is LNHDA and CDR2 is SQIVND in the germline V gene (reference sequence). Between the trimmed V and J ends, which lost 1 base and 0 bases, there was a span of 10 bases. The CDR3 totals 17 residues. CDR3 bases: TGTGCCAGTAGTATAGTCGGAGGGCGCTCCTATAATTCACCCCTCCACTTT. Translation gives CASSIVGGRSYNSPLHF.

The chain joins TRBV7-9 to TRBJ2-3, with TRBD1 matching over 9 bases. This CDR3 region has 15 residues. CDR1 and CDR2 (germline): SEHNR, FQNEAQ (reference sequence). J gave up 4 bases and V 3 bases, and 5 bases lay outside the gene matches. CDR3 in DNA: TGTGCCAGCAGCTTGGGACAGGGACTTCCAGATACGCAGTATTTT. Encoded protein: CASSLGQGLPDTQYF.

The CDR3, as DNA: TGTGCCAGCAGTGACCCCGGGAGGGGTGAAAAACTGTTTTTT. Translating gives CASSDPGRGEKLFF. This chain connects TRBV25-1 to TRBJ1-4; the D gene is possibly TRBD1 (5 bases). This CDR3 is built from 14 residues. Germline lookup yields CDR1 MGHDK and CDR2 SYGVNS. V lost 3 bases, J lost 7 bases, and 12 bases lay in between.

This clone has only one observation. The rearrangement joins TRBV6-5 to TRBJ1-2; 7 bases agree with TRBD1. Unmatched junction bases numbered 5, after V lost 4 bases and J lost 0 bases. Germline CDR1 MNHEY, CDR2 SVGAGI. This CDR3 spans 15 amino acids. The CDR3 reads CASSFGTDSNYGYTF. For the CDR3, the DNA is TGTGCCAGCAGTTTCGGGACAGATTCTAACTATGGCTACACCTTC.

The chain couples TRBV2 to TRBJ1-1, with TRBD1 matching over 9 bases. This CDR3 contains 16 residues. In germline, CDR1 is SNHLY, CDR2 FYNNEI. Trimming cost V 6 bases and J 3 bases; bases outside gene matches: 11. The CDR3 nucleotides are TGTGCCAGCAGGGACGACCCGGGACAGGGTTACACTGAAGCTTTCTTT. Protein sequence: CASRDDPGQGYTEAFF. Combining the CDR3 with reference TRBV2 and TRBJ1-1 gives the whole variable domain EPEVTQTPSHQVTQMGQEVILRCVPISNHLYFYWYRQILGQKVEFLVSFYNNEISEKSEIFDDQFSVERPDGSNFTLKIRSTKLEDSAMYFCASRDDPGQGYTEAFFGQGTRLTVV.

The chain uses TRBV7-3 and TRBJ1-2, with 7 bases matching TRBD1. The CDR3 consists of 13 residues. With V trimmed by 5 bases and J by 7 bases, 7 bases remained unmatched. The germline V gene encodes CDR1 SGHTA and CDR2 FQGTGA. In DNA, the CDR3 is TGTGCCAGCAGCACAAGAGGGGGCGGTGGCTACACCTTC. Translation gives CASSTRGGGGYTF.

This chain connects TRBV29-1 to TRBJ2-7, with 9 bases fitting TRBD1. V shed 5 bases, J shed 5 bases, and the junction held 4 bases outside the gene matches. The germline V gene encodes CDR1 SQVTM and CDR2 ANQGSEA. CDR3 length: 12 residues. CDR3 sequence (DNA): TGCAGCGTTATACAGGGGGCCCACGAGCAGTACTTC. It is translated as CSVIQGAHEQYF.

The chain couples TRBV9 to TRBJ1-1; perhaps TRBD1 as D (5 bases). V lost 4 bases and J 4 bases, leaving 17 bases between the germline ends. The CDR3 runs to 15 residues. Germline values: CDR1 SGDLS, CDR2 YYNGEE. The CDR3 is CASSPRHGGGTEAFF. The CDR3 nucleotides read TGTGCCAGCAGCCCCCGACACGGCGGGGGCACTGAAGCTTTCTTT.

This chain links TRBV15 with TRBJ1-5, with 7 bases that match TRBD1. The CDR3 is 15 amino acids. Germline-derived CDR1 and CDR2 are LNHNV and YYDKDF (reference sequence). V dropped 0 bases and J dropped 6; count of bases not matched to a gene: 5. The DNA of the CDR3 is TGTGCCACCAGCAGAGAGGCCACAGGGGTTCAGCCCCAGCATTTT. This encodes CATSREATGVQPQHF.

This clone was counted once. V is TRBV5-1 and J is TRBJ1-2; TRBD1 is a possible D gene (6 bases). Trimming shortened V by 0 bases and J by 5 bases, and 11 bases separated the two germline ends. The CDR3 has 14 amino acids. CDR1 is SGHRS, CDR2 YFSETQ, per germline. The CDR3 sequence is CASSLDRVGYGYTF. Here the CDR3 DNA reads TGCGCCAGCAGCTTGGACAGGGTCGGTTATGGCTACACCTTC.

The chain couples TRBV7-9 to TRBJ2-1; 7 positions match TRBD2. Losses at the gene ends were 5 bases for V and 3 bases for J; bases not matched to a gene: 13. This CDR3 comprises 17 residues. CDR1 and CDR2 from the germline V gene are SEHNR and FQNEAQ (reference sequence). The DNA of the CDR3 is TGTGCCAGCAGCACGGACCCCCCGGGGGGAATCTACAATGAGCAGTTCTTC. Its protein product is CASSTDPPGGIYNEQFF.

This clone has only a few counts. The CDR3 nucleotides read TGTGCCAGCAGCCGGGATATTTGGCAGCCCCAGCATTTT. This gives the protein CASSRDIWQPQHF. The V call is TRBV5-5, the J call TRBJ1-5, with unresolved D. Germline assignment: CDR1 SGHKS and CDR2 YYEKEE (reference sequence). Trimming took 4 bases from V and 7 from J, leaving 12 bases between them. CDR3 size: 13 residues.

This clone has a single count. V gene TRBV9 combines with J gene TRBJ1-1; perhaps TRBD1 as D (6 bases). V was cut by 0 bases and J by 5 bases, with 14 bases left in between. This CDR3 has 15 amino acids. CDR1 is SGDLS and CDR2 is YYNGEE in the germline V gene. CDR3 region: CASSVDDKGETEAFF. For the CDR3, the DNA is TGTGCCAGCAGCGTAGATGACAAGGGGGAGACTGAAGCTTTCTTT.

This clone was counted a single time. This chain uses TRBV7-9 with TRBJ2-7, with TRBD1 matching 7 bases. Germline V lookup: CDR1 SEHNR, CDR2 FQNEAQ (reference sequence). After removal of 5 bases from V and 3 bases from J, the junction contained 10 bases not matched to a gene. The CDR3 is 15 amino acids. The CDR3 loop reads CASSPYRQGFYEQYF. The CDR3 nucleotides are TGTGCCAGCAGCCCCTATAGACAGGGATTCTACGAGCAGTACTTC.

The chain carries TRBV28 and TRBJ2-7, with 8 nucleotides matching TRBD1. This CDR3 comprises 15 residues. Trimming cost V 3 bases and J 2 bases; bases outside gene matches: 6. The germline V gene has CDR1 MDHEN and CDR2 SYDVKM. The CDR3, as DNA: TGTGCCAGCAGTTTGACAGGGGTCATCACCTACGAGCAGTACTTC. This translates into CASSLTGVITYEQYF.

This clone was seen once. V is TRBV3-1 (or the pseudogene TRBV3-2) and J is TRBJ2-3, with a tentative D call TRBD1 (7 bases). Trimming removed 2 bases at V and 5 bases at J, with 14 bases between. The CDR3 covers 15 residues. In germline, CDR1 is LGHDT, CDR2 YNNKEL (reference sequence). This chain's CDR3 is CASSQRRRGLDTQYF. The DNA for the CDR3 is TGTGCCAGCAGCCAACGACGGAGGGGGCTAGATACGCAGTATTTT.

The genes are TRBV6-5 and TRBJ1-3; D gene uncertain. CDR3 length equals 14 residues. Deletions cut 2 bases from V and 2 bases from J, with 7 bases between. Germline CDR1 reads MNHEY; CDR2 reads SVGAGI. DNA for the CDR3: TGTGCCAGCAGTTACGGGAGTGCTGGAAACACCATATATTTT. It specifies CASSYGSAGNTIYF.

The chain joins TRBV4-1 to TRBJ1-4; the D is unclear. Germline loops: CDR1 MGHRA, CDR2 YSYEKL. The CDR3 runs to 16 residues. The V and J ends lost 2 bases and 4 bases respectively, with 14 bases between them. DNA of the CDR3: TGCGCCAGCAGCCAATCGAGAAACGGTGTTAATGAAAAACTGTTTTTT. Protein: CASSQSRNGVNEKLFF.

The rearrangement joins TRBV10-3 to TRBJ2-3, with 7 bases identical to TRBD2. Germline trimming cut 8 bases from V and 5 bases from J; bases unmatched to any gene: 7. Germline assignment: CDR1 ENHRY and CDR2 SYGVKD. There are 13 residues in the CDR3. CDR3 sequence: CAIGGLGQDTQYF. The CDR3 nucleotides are TGTGCCATCGGCGGACTAGGTCAAGATACGCAGTATTTT.

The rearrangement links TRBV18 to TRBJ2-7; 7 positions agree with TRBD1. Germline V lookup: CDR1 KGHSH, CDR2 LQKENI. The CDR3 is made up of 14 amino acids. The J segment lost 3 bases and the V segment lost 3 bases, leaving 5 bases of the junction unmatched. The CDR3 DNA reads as TGTGCCAGCTCACCTGGGACAGCCCTCTACGAGCAGTACTTC. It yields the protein CASSPGTALYEQYF.